This T cell receptor (beta chain) is drawn from a study of CD8+ T cells in alopecia areata. Looking at the study overall: It was oral tofacitinib, at 5 to 10 mg twice daily, that treated patients received.

The treatment here: oral pan-JAK inhibitor, 5-10 mg twice daily. Alopecia areata patients had lesional scalp punch biopsies and peripheral blood taken from them. Extracted from the samples, RNA was reverse transcribed into cDNA to serve as the sequencing template. Assay: immunoSEQ multiplex PCR; the TCRdb copy retains only in-frame clones and omits some. In the table there are over 85,000 clones, 60% to 65% of which are singletons. Looked up from germline, CDR1 is MGHDK and CDR2 is SYGVNS. The CDR3 extends over 17 amino acids. Losses at the gene ends were 2 bases for V and 4 bases for J; bases not matched to a gene: 10.

The chain uses TRBV25-1 and TRBJ2-3; 9 bases line up with TRBD2. This sequence originates from a human donor with alopecia areata. The source was CD8+ T cells sorted from blood, collected at week 4, from a patient treated with tofacitinib. The CDR3 sequence is CASSEASAGGWADTQYF. CDR3 nucleotide sequence: TGTGCCAGCAGTGAAGCATCAGCGGGGGGATGGGCAGATACGCAGTATTTT.